This T cell receptor beta chain is from a study of neoadjuvant anti-PD-1 for oral cavity cancer. Study-level results: Each response group had just three patients in TCR analyses.

Assay: immunoSEQ multiplex PCR; the TCRdb copy retains only in-frame clones and omits some. The sample holds thousands of clones, more than 60% seen once. A remark on this clone: The antigen remains undetermined.

Germline CDR1 DFQATT, CDR2 SNEGSKA (reference sequence). The CDR3 extends over 8 amino acids. Time point of the sample: after neoadjuvant nivolumab, at surgical resection. These oral cavity squamous cell carcinomas were HPV-negative and locally advanced. No culture or expansion preceded analysis of these blood cells. The material was PBMCs, obtained after nivolumab (anti-PD-1) treatment. The TCR comes from a person aged 40 to 85 with oral cavity squamous cell carcinoma. This chain joins TRBV20-1 and TRBJ1-2; D is ambiguous. The CDR3 nucleotides are TGCCACATCTATGGCTACACCTTC. Encoded protein: CHIYGYTF.